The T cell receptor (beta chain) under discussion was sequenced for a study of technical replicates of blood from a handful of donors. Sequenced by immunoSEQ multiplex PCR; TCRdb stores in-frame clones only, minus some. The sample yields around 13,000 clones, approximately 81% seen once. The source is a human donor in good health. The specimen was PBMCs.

The CDR3 is CASSEALRGIAFF. The CDR3 bases are TGTGCCAGCAGTGAAGCATTGCGGGGGATAGCTTTCTTT. The chain carries TRBV2 and TRBJ1-1, with a weak D call TRBD1 (5 bases). Trimming shortened V by 0 bases and J by 10 bases, and 12 bases separated the two germline ends. Looked up from germline, CDR1 is SNHLY and CDR2 is FYNNEI. The CDR3 is 13 residues long.